This TCR beta chain was observed in a study of blood T cell repertoires in COVID-19. The CDR3 sequence is 17 residues long. Only in-frame clones appear in the TCRdb table, and some are missing; sequencing was by immunoSEQ multiplex PCR. The data hold about 180,000 clones, with 75% to 80% observed a single time. This receptor was obtained from a woman between 65 and 79 years old with acute or convalescent COVID-19. The sample consisted of peripheral blood. The chain is built from TRBV12-1 and TRBJ2-5; the DNA was not used to check the table's D call, TRBD2. TRBV12-1 is tagged as a pseudogene. Written as DNA, the CDR3 is TGTGCCAGCAGCCTCACTCTAGCGGGAGGGCCTAGGGAGACCCAGTACTTC. Protein sequence: CASSLTLAGGPRETQYF.